What follows are 15 T cell receptor beta chains derived from one specimen sequenced in a study of T cell responses to AZD1222 COVID-19 vaccine. TCRdb's copy holds only in-frame clones and misses some; the assay was immunoSEQ multiplex PCR. There are some 130,000 clones in the sample; over 65% occur only once, and 4.1% lies in the top ten. Sequencing was performed on peripheral blood, taken on day 0 of AZD1222 vaccination. These receptors all come from an adult in good health.

The genes are TRBV29-1 and TRBJ1-2; perhaps TRBD1 as D (5 bases). Looked up from germline, CDR1 is SQVTM and CDR2 is ANQGSEA. The ends were cut back, 6 bases at V and 4 bases at J, with 24 bases in the middle. This CDR3 contains 16 residues. CDR3 nucleotide sequence: TGCAGCGTCGAGCCTACGACTGTGCGGACACGCTATGGCTACACCTTC. Encoded protein: CSVEPTTVRTRYGYTF.

CDR3 DNA: TGCGCCAGCAGGAAAGTCCCAGGGGACACTGAAGCTTTCTTT. It translates to CASRKVPGDTEAFF. The chain joins TRBV5-1 to TRBJ1-1, with D possibly TRBD1 on 6 matching bases. CDR1 is SGHRS and CDR2 is YFSETQ in the germline V gene. CDR3 size: 14 residues. V dropped 5 bases and J dropped 3 bases, with 14 bases sitting between them.

J is TRBJ2-3 and V is TRBV6-5; 8 bases match TRBD1. This CDR3 is built from 14 residues. In germline, CDR1 is MNHEY, CDR2 SVGAGI. Trimming at V came to 6 bases and at J to 7 bases, leaving 9 bases not matched to a gene. Here the CDR3 reads CASSLPDREYTQYF. CDR3 nucleotides: TGTGCCAGCAGCCTCCCGGACAGGGAGTATACGCAGTATTTT.

The rearrangement links TRBV25-1 to TRBJ1-1; D remains unclear. There are 14 residues in the CDR3. Trimming stripped 6 bases from V and 0 bases from J, with 11 bases between. The V gene's germline CDR1 is MGHDK and CDR2 SYGVNS. Here the CDR3 reads CASRASGMNTEAFF. Here the CDR3 DNA reads TGTGCCAGCAGAGCCAGCGGGATGAACACTGAAGCTTTCTTT.

J is TRBJ1-2 and V is TRBV20-1; D not resolved. The V and J ends lost 5 bases and 8 bases respectively, with 12 bases between them. Germline loops: CDR1 DFQATT, CDR2 SNEGSKA (reference sequence). The CDR3 sequence is 11 residues long. The CDR3 coding sequence is TGCAGTGCTTACCCCGGCGAAGGCTACACCTTC. It specifies CSAYPGEGYTF.

This clone was detected only a few times. The chain employs TRBV4-1 and TRBJ1-3; no reliable D call. The CDR3 runs 15 residues. The germline V and J ends were trimmed by 5 bases and 3 bases, with 14 bases remaining between them. Looked up from germline, CDR1 is MGHRA and CDR2 is YSYEKL. CDR3 sequence reads: CASSAISGVGNTIYF. The CDR3 DNA sequence: TGCGCCAGCAGCGCGATATCTGGAGTTGGAAACACCATATATTTT.

This clone has a single count. The V call is TRBV29-1, the J call TRBJ2-7; D possibly corresponds to TRBD2 (5 bases). Trimming took 2 bases from V and 7 from J, leaving 21 bases between them. The CDR3 is 15 amino acids. The germline gives CDR1 SQVTM, CDR2 ANQGSEA. CDR3 nucleotide sequence: TGCAGCGTTGAAACGAGGGAGAAATTGTCGGGAGAGCAGTACTTC. Translated: CSVETREKLSGEQYF.

The chain employs TRBV6-2 or TRBV6-3 and TRBJ1-4; D remains unclear. The CDR3 is 15 amino acids. V lost 2 bases, J lost 0 bases, and 7 bases lay in between. From germline, CDR1 is MNHEY and CDR2 SVGEGT. For the CDR3, the DNA is TGTGCCAGCAGTTACGGCGGAGCAACTAATGAAAAACTGTTTTTT. It encodes CASSYGGATNEKLFF.

The V gene is TRBV2, the J gene TRBJ1-1; 7 bases map to TRBD1. Germline V gives CDR1 SNHLY, CDR2 FYNNEI. Germline trimming cut 6 bases from V and 5 bases from J; bases unmatched to any gene: 9. The CDR3 has 14 residues. The CDR3 bases are TGTGCCAGCAGGGAACAGGGGCCGGGAACTGAAGCTTTCTTT. Translation gives CASREQGPGTEAFF.

This clone was observed a single time. The chain combines TRBV30 with TRBJ1-4, with 9 bases lining up with TRBD1. With 4 bases clipped from V and 8 bases from J, the junction kept 5 bases outside the gene matches. CDR3 length: 13 residues. Germline values: CDR1 GTSNPN, CDR2 SVGIG (reference sequence). As DNA, the CDR3 is TGTGCCTGGATGGGACAGGGACTCGAAAAACTGTTTTTT. It encodes CAWMGQGLEKLFF.

The V call is TRBV5-1, the J call TRBJ1-3; D remains unclear. Germline CDR1 reads SGHRS; CDR2 reads YFSETQ. Trimming took off 0 bases at V and 0 bases at J, with 10 bases between the two ends. This CDR3 comprises 16 residues. CDR3 sequence reads: CASSLVQVNSGNTIYF. The CDR3 DNA reads TGCGCCAGCAGCTTGGTCCAGGTGAACTCTGGAAACACCATATATTTT. The full variable domain, in which reference TRBV5-1 and TRBJ1-3 provide the parts outside the CDR3, is KAGVTQTPRYLIKTRGQQVTLSCSPISGHRSVSWYQQTPGQGLQFLFEYFSETQRNKGNFPGRFSGRQFSNSRSEMNVSTLELGDSALYLCASSLVQVNSGNTIYFGEGSWLTVV.

The rearrangement uses TRBV5-1 and TRBJ1-5; 9 nucleotides agree with TRBD1. After removal of 5 bases from V and 5 bases from J, the junction contained 5 bases not matched to a gene. The CDR3 totals 14 residues. Germline V gene sequence: CDR1 SGHRS, CDR2 YFSETQ. The CDR3 is CASSPTGGHQPQHF. The CDR3 DNA sequence: TGCGCCAGCAGTCCAACAGGGGGCCATCAGCCCCAGCATTTT.

This rearrangement joins TRBV6-4 to TRBJ1-5; D gene uncertain. The CDR3 is 11 residues long. Germline assignment: CDR1 MRHNA and CDR2 SNTAGT. With 3 bases removed from V and 6 bases from J, the gap between germline ends came to 3 bases. The CDR3, as DNA: TGTGCCAGCAGTGAGCCTCAGCCCCAGCATTTT. Its translation is CASSEPQPQHF.

In its sample, this clone was seen a few times. This rearrangement joins TRBV27 to TRBJ1-1; D is unresolved. Germline V lookup: CDR1 MNHEY, CDR2 SMNVEV (reference sequence). V shed 5 bases and J shed 5 bases, with 15 bases lying between them. This CDR3 spans 14 amino acids. CDR3 sequence reads: CASSRQVKLTEAFF. The CDR3 region has the DNA TGTGCCAGCAGTCGTCAGGTTAAACTGACTGAAGCTTTCTTT.

The table lists this clone with a few counts. The chain has TRBV10-2 and TRBJ1-5; weak D call: TRBD1 (6 bases). CDR1 WSHSY and CDR2 SAAADI come from the germline V gene. This CDR3 is 13 amino acids long. V lost 7 bases, J lost 6 bases, and 13 bases lay in between. The CDR3 reads CASTAGVGQPQHF. The DNA for the CDR3 is TGCGCCAGCACGGCAGGGGTGGGTCAGCCCCAGCATTTT.